Described below is a single TCR beta chain sequence and its context. Antigen specificity is unknown. V was shortened by 1 base and J by 1 base, with 10 bases between the two germline ends. The V gene's germline CDR1 is SQVTM and CDR2 ANQGSEA. This CDR3 is built from 14 residues. The PCR used 60 Vbeta and 13 Jbeta primers. TCRdb's copy holds only in-frame clones and misses some; the assay was immunoSEQ multiplex PCR. This sample yields 130,000 to 150,000 clones, of which around 75% are seen a single time; about 4.1% belongs to the top ten. The data were obtained in a study of cytomegalovirus exposure and HLA in healthy donors. As for the study in general: From about 180 million T cells, an earlier analysis saw 110 million or so unique TCR beta sequences. Notes on the study in general: Apparent HLA restriction characterized most CMV-associated TCR beta chains in a later analysis. The study had only CMV serostatus as immune exposure information.

The donors, nominally healthy at sampling, likely had unrecorded immune exposures. Sequenced input: PBMCs. The rearrangement joins TRBV29-1 to TRBJ1-2; D possibly corresponds to TRBD1 (6 bases). This clonotype originated in a man aged 60 to 69 in good health and CMV-seronegative. The CDR3 region is CSVEVSGVNYGYTF. CDR3 nucleotide sequence: TGCAGCGTTGAAGTCTCAGGGGTTAACTATGGCTACACCTTC.